This is a list of T cell receptor beta chains from one sample in a study of T-cell reconstitution after alpha-beta-depleted transplantation in children. One entry per CDR3 protein results from TCRdb running MiXCR on the PCR reads. The repertoire holds around 100,000 distinct CDR3 sequences, with approximately 8% as singletons. This sample comprised PBMCs, obtained before TCRalphabeta/CD19-depleted stem cell transplant. The origin of the receptors is a boy between 2 and 10 years old with acute lymphoblastic leukemia, due to receive a stem cell transplant. The CDR3 runs from the conserved cysteine through the conserved F or W. A D gene is named only where the DNA matches it firmly. A row's size may be missing; if present it is once, few, many or a size class.

TGTGCCAGCAGTTTCGCCAGGGCCACAGATACGCAGTATTTT,CASSFARATDTQYF,14,-,TRBV12-3/TRBV12-4,many,TRBJ2-3
TGCAGTGCTATACGTAGGGAGGGGGAATCCTACAATGAGCAGTTCTTC,CSAIRREGESYNEQFF,16,-,TRBV20-1,many,TRBJ2-1
TGTGCCAGCAGCACCGGGAGGACAGGGTACACCGGGGAGCTGTTTTTT,CASSTGRTGYTGELFF,16,-,TRBV13,-,TRBJ2-2
TGCGCCAGCAGCTTCTCGTGGGGCGCTAGCGGGGGGGCCGATGAGCAGTTCTTC,CASSFSWGASGGADEQFF,18,TRBD2,TRBV5-1,few,TRBJ2-1
TGTGCCAGCAGTTTAGGGTACCCGGGACGGACCTACGAGCAGTACTTC,CASSLGYPGRTYEQYF,16,-,TRBV12-3/TRBV12-4,few,TRBJ2-7
TGTGCCAGCAGTCGTAACAGGCACGAGCAGTACTTC,CASSRNRHEQYF,12,-,TRBV7-4,-,TRBJ2-7
TGTGCCAGCAGCACGGACAGTCCCACACCCACAGATACGCAGTATTTT,CASSTDSPTPTDTQYF,16,-,TRBV9,many,TRBJ2-3
TGTGCCAGCAGCTTATCTTTTGGGCCCTCATATGGCTACACCTTC,CASSLSFGPSYGYTF,15,-,TRBV11-2,many,TRBJ1-2
TGCAGCGTTGAAGACCGCCCATATGAGACCCAGTACTTC,CSVEDRPYETQYF,13,-,TRBV29-1,many,TRBJ2-5
TGTGCCAGCTCCCTTCGAGGGAACTGGAGGGAGACCCAGTACTTC,CASSLRGNWRETQYF,15,-,TRBV5-6,many,TRBJ2-5
TGTGCCAGCAGAGGCACAGGGGGCGCTGGCGAAAAACTGTTTTTT,CASRGTGGAGEKLFF,15,TRBD1,TRBV6-5,many,TRBJ1-4
TGCAGTGCTAGAGAAGGAACCGGCGGTGTTAATCAGCCCCAGCATTTT,CSAREGTGGVNQPQHF,16,-,TRBV20-1,few,TRBJ1-5
TGCAGTGCTTCTGCGGGGGGTTCCACCGGGGAGCTGTTTTTT,CSASAGGSTGELFF,14,TRBD2,TRBV20-1,few,TRBJ2-2
TGCAGTGCCCAGGACAGGGCGAACTCCTACAATGAGCAGTTCTTC,CSAQDRANSYNEQFF,15,TRBD1,TRBV20-1,many,TRBJ2-1
TGTGCCAGCAGTTACTCTGGGACAGCCACTGAAGCTTTCTTT,CASSYSGTATEAFF,14,TRBD1,TRBV6-5,many,TRBJ1-1
TGTGCCAGCAGCTTAGTAGCCTATAGCAATCAGCCCCAGCATTTT,CASSLVAYSNQPQHF,15,-,TRBV7-2,few,TRBJ1-5
TGTGCCAGCAGTTTAGGGCAGGACACTGAAGCTTTCTTT,CASSLGQDTEAFF,13,-,TRBV12-3/TRBV12-4,many,TRBJ1-1
TGTGCCAGCAGTTTAATCTACGAGCAGTACTTC,CASSLIYEQYF,11,-,TRBV12-3/TRBV12-4,few,TRBJ2-7
TGCGCCAGCAGCCAAGACTCCATGAACACCGGGGAGCTGTTTTTT,CASSQDSMNTGELFF,15,-,TRBV4-3,many,TRBJ2-2
TGTGCCAGCAGCCTACAGGGGGAATGGACTGAAGCTTTCTTT,CASSLQGEWTEAFF,14,TRBD1,TRBV7-9,many,TRBJ1-1